A selection of T cell receptor beta chains follows, all from one sample in a study of blood T cell repertoires in COVID-19. Sequenced by immunoSEQ multiplex PCR; TCRdb stores in-frame clones only, minus some. The sample has under 300,000 clones; roughly 87% are singletons. The source material was PBMCs or T cells enriched from blood (not recorded which). Every receptor here comes from a woman aged 25-40 years with acute COVID-19. The conserved cysteine and the conserved F or W are not part of the CDR3 here.

v_call,j_call,cdr3_aa
TRBV5-1,TRBJ1-4,ASSLGYSQLGEKLF
TRBV3-1/TRBV3-2,TRBJ2-7,ASSQRLNVISYEQY
TRBV11-2,TRBJ2-1,ASSASGNRNEQF
TRBV5-4,TRBJ1-2,ASRFGGTGGADGYT
TRBV6-1,TRBJ2-1,ASSGLAVNSFIRNEQF
TRBV6-5,TRBJ2-6,ASSQLGGRGIVLT
TRBV12-5,TRBJ2-7,ANGFGQVHEQY
TRBV15,TRBJ1-2,ATSRDRQGNYGYT
TRBV4-1,TRBJ1-4,ASSQQTGTPTNEKLF
TRBV2,TRBJ2-2,ASSAGVGTNTGELF
TRBV4-3,TRBJ2-1,ASSREVRRRYNEQF
TRBV7-6,TRBJ2-7,ASSILQGSGEQY
TRBV10-2,TRBJ2-1,ASRAGLAGLPRGYNEQF
TRBV20-1,TRBJ1-6,SASPGVRNSPLH
TRBV9,TRBJ2-1,ASSGPRGGSSYNEQF
TRBV19,TRBJ2-1,ASSIGGRPFNEQF
TRBV30,TRBJ2-7,AWSPTEGLSYEQY
TRBV5-1,TRBJ1-4,ASSLAPGTPNEKLF
TRBV5-4,TRBJ1-1,ASSLALAGVTEAF
TRBV7-2,TRBJ2-7,ASSLPTGEQY
TRBV28,TRBJ1-5,ASSLGTGSIRNQPQH
TRBV6-5,TRBJ2-7,ASSQGQTYEQY
TRBV7-3,TRBJ1-2,ASSPRDRGDGYT
TRBV29-1,TRBJ2-5,SVEPRGASKTQY
TRBV6-5,TRBJ2-6,AFTTDGANVLT
TRBV6-5,TRBJ2-3,AIKWDSTDTQY
TRBV5-1,TRBJ1-2,ASSSFGQEAGGYT
TRBV5-1,TRBJ2-5,ASSLGTSGRYQETQY
TRBV7-2,TRBJ2-1,ASSLLAGSYNEQF
TRBV15,TRBJ1-6,ATSGSHGGGSPLH
TRBV7-2,TRBJ2-7,ASSFSAYEQY
TRBV10-1,TRBJ1-5,ASNQTTGQGDQPQH
TRBV7-9,TRBJ2-1,ASSSPGGSYNEQF
TRBV4-3,TRBJ2-1,ASSQDSSATGLLDNEQF
TRBV5-1,TRBJ1-6,ASSLVGAESSPLH
TRBV28,TRBJ1-2,ATDRGYGYT
TRBV10-3,TRBJ2-5,AISDPRTSGETQY
TRBV5-1,TRBJ1-1,ASSFSSGVNTEAF
TRBV20-1,TRBJ1-3,SASAGGAGNTIY
TRBV5-6,TRBJ1-2,ASSFSFYGYT
TRBV5-1,TRBJ2-2,ASSLAVQGAHTGELF
TRBV4-3,TRBJ2-7,ASSQSLERSYEQY
TRBV4-1,TRBJ2-7,ASSQEGGTAYEQY
TRBV6-1,TRBJ1-1,ASSELPRGANTEAF
TRBV5-6,TRBJ2-3,ASSFRHFSTDTQY
TRBV10-2,TRBJ1-2,ASSERRGLSYT
TRBV28,TRBJ1-2,ASSPQDRGPRGYT
TRBV5-1,TRBJ2-7,ASSPTSGLSYEQY